Shown below are 24 T cell receptor beta chains from a single sample sequenced in a study of cytomegalovirus exposure and HLA in healthy donors. Sequencing used immunoSEQ multiplex PCR; TCRdb keeps in-frame clones, though not all of them. The sample lists about 130,000 clones; around nine tenths were seen once. The sequenced sample was PBMCs. The source is a man in his thirties or forties in good health and CMV-seronegative.

Turning to this clone: Compared with germline, one end of the junction differs, possibly owing to a read error. The V gene is TRBV7-2, the J gene TRBJ2-7, with 8 bases matching TRBD1. Germline CDR1 SGHTA, CDR2 FQGNSA. CDR3 length: 14 residues. The CDR3 DNA reads TGTGCCAGCAGCTTGGACAGGGCTACCTACGGGCAGTACTTC. Amino acid sequence: CASSLDRATYGQYF. The whole variable domain, filled in from reference TRBV7-2 and TRBJ2-7, reads GAGVSQSPSNKVTEKGKDVELRCDPISGHTALYWYRQSLGQGLEFLIYFQGNSAPDKSGLPSDRFSAERTGGSVSTLTIQRTQQEDSAVYLCASSLDRATYGQYFGPGTRLTVT.

In its sample, this clone was seen once. The V gene is TRBV2, the J gene TRBJ2-7; D gene unclear. Trimming took 4 bases from V and 0 from J, leaving 7 bases between them. Germline CDR1 is SNHLY and CDR2 is FYNNEI. The CDR3 extends over 13 amino acids. Here the CDR3 DNA reads TGTGCCAGCAGTGTGTACAACTCCTACGAGCAGTACTTC. Amino acid sequence: CASSVYNSYEQYF.

The gene calls are TRBV5-1 and TRBJ2-1; 7 positions match TRBD2. This CDR3 is built from 15 residues. Trimming at V came to 0 bases and at J to 6 bases, leaving 6 bases not matched to a gene. CDR1 and CDR2 (germline): SGHRS, YFSETQ. The CDR3 protein is CASSLAAGLINEQFF. In DNA, the CDR3 is TGCGCCAGCAGCTTGGCAGCGGGATTGATCAATGAGCAGTTCTTC.

This chain joins TRBV19 and TRBJ1-2; 8 bases align to TRBD1. The CDR3 totals 13 residues. Germline trimming cut 6 bases from V and 0 bases from J; bases unmatched to any gene: 0. Germline CDR1 and CDR2: LNHDA and SQIVND (reference sequence). This chain's CDR3 is CASRDRANYGYTF. CDR3 nucleotides: TGTGCCAGTAGGGACAGGGCTAACTATGGCTACACCTTC. The complete variable domain, with remaining parts taken from reference TRBV19 and TRBJ1-2, reads DGGITQSPKYLFRKEGQNVTLSCEQNLNHDAMYWYRQDPGQGLRLIYYSQIVNDFQKGDIAEGYSVSREKKESFPLTVTSAQKNPTAFYLCASRDRANYGYTFGSGTRLTVV.

V is TRBV5-1 and J is TRBJ2-3; TRBD1 matches 7 bases. The CDR3 is 15 amino acids. The junction had 10 bases not matched to a gene; V was cut back by 4 bases and J by 5 bases. From germline, CDR1 is SGHRS and CDR2 YFSETQ. The CDR3 DNA reads TGCGCCAGCAGCGTACAGGGGCCTACAAGAGATACGCAGTATTTT. This encodes CASSVQGPTRDTQYF.

The rearrangement uses TRBV18 and TRBJ1-2; 7 positions match TRBD1. This CDR3 region has 15 residues. The V gene end was trimmed by 3 bases and the J gene end by 3 bases; junction bases not matched to a gene: 7. Germline CDR1 KGHSH, CDR2 LQKENI. CDR3 loop: CASSPIDRDYYGYTF. The CDR3 DNA reads TGTGCCAGCTCACCTATCGACAGGGATTACTATGGCTACACCTTC.

This clone has only one observation. J is TRBJ2-6 and V is TRBV11-2; weak D call: TRBD2 (5 bases). The germline V gene encodes CDR1 SGHAT and CDR2 FQNNGV. Trimming removed 1 base at V and 1 base at J, with 11 bases between. CDR3 size: 17 residues. The CDR3 loop reads CASSLGVTGSGANVLTF. The CDR3 DNA follows: TGTGCCAGCAGCTTAGGGGTAACGGGGTCTGGGGCCAACGTCCTGACTTTC.

The J gene is TRBJ1-5, the V gene TRBV7-3; TRBD1 agrees at 8 bases. Trimming at V came to 0 bases and at J to 4 bases, leaving 2 bases not matched to a gene. The CDR3 contains 15 residues. Germline V CDR1 and CDR2: SGHTA, FQGTGA. CDR3 loop: CASSLTGQGNQPQHF. The CDR3 nucleotides are TGTGCCAGCAGCTTAACCGGACAGGGTAATCAGCCCCAGCATTTT.

The chain joins TRBV30 to TRBJ1-4, with TRBD1 matching 7 bases. Per the germline V gene, CDR1 is GTSNPN and CDR2 is SVGIG (reference sequence). There are 14 residues in the CDR3. V lost 1 base to trimming and J lost 5 bases; unmatched junction nucleotides: 4. CDR3 DNA sequence: TGTGCCTGGAGTGAGGGACAGCCGAATGAAAAACTGTTTTTT. It specifies CAWSEGQPNEKLFF.

The chain recombines TRBV15 with TRBJ2-1, with a tentative D call TRBD2 (6 bases). The CDR3 covers 15 residues. The germline V and J ends were trimmed by 0 bases and 3 bases, with 9 bases remaining between them. Per the germline V gene, CDR1 is LNHNV and CDR2 is YYDKDF (reference sequence). The CDR3 sequence: CATSREHGSYNEQFF. CDR3 in DNA: TGTGCCACCAGCAGAGAGCACGGGAGCTACAATGAGCAGTTCTTC.

The CDR3 region is CASSLTGEGDTEAFF. The DNA for the CDR3 is TGTGCCAGCAGCTTGACAGGGGAAGGCGATACTGAAGCTTTCTTT. The rearrangement links TRBV5-6 to TRBJ1-1, with 7 nucleotides matching TRBD1. The J segment lost 5 bases and the V segment lost 1 base, leaving 8 bases of the junction unmatched. Germline assignment: CDR1 SGHDT and CDR2 YYEEEE. This CDR3 has 15 residues.

The rearrangement joins TRBV12-5 to TRBJ1-4; D is unclear. CDR1 LGHNT and CDR2 FRNRAP come from the germline V gene. Trimming took off 2 bases at V and 8 bases at J, with 18 bases between the two ends. CDR3 length: 16 amino acids. CDR3 sequence: CASGLNPMSIGEKLFF. CDR3 DNA sequence: TGTGCTAGTGGTTTGAACCCAATGTCGATCGGGGAAAAACTGTTTTTT. Based on the CDR3 plus reference TRBV12-5 and TRBJ1-4, the full variable domain is DARVTQTPRHKVTEMGQEVTMRCQPILGHNTVFWYRQTMMQGLELLAYFRNRAPLDDSGMPKDRFSAEMPDATLATLKIQPSEPRDSAVYFCASGLNPMSIGEKLFFGSGTQLSVL.

The V call is TRBV7-6, the J call TRBJ2-1; D might be TRBD2 (6 bases). The CDR3 is 16 residues long. CDR1 is SGHVS, CDR2 FNYEAQ, per germline. V was shortened by 2 bases and J by 2 bases, with 13 bases between the two germline ends. The CDR3 loop is CASSLFWREAYNEQFF. The CDR3 bases are TGTGCCAGCAGCTTATTCTGGCGGGAAGCCTACAATGAGCAGTTCTTC. Variable domain in full (rest from reference TRBV7-6 and TRBJ2-1): GAGVSQSPRYKVTKRGQDVALRCDPISGHVSLYWYRQALGQGPEFLTYFNYEAQQDKSGLPNDRFSAERPEGSISTLTIQRTEQRDSAMYRCASSLFWREAYNEQFFGPGTRLTVL.

The chain is built from TRBV27 and TRBJ2-1; 9 bases map to TRBD2. Germline V gives CDR1 MNHEY, CDR2 SMNVEV (reference sequence). With V trimmed by 6 bases and J by 0 bases, 6 bases remained unmatched. This CDR3 has 16 residues. CDR3 loop: CASRLSGGYSYNEQFF. The CDR3 nucleotides are TGTGCCAGCAGGCTTAGCGGGGGATACTCCTACAATGAGCAGTTCTTC.

The rearrangement joins TRBV11-2 to TRBJ2-7, with 9 bases identical to TRBD1. This CDR3 is built from 14 residues. Germline assignment: CDR1 SGHAT and CDR2 FQNNGV. V trimming: 1 base; J trimming: 7 bases; junction bases outside the gene matches: 5. CDR3 residues: CASSLGTGELEQYF. The CDR3 DNA reads as TGTGCCAGCAGCTTAGGGACAGGGGAATTAGAGCAGTACTTC.

V and J are TRBV11-3 and TRBJ2-7; D is undetermined. The germline CDR1 and CDR2 sequences are SGHNT and YENEEA. CDR3 length equals 15 residues. Trimming removed 2 bases at V and 2 bases at J, with 13 bases between. For the CDR3, the DNA is TGTGCCAGCAGCTTATACCCGGAGCCGACCTACGAGCAGTACTTC. It translates to CASSLYPEPTYEQYF.

V gene TRBV11-2 combines with J gene TRBJ1-6; TRBD1 aligns across 7 bases. CDR1 and CDR2 (germline): SGHAT, FQNNGV. This CDR3 is 14 amino acids long. The V gene end was trimmed by 5 bases and the J gene end by 9 bases; junction bases not matched to a gene: 7. The CDR3 coding sequence is TGTGCCAGCAGCCCAAGACAGGGAACTTCACCCCTCCACTTT. It yields the protein CASSPRQGTSPLHF.

This sequence joins TRBV4-1 and TRBJ2-7, with 11 bases aligning to TRBD1. V lost 2 bases, J lost 2 bases, and 5 bases stayed unmatched. Germline CDR1 and CDR2: MGHRA and YSYEKL. This CDR3 has 16 residues. This chain's CDR3 is CASSQTLGQGAYEQYF. CDR3 sequence (DNA): TGCGCCAGCAGCCAAACTTTGGGACAGGGGGCCTACGAGCAGTACTTC.

The chain combines TRBV4-1 with TRBJ1-5, with D possibly being TRBD1 (6 bases). Germline assignment: CDR1 MGHRA and CDR2 YSYEKL. The CDR3 covers 16 residues. Trimming cost V 0 bases and J 6 bases, with 15 bases left between them. DNA for the CDR3: TGCGCCAGCAGCCAAGATACAGGGCTGGGGGTTCAGCCCCAGCATTTT. Amino acids: CASSQDTGLGVQPQHF.

The chain joins TRBV29-1 to TRBJ2-7; possibly TRBD1 for D (6 bases). V lost 3 bases and J lost 4, with 13 bases in between. Germline-derived CDR1 and CDR2 are SQVTM and ANQGSEA. The CDR3 is 13 residues long. CDR3 sequence reads: CSVDPGVGYEQYF. In DNA, the CDR3 is TGCAGCGTTGACCCAGGGGTGGGTTACGAGCAGTACTTC.

The chain uses TRBV9 and TRBJ1-3; weak D call: TRBD1 (6 bases). In germline, CDR1 is SGDLS, CDR2 YYNGEE. V was cut by 7 bases and J by 2 bases, with 13 bases left in between. CDR3 length: 14 residues. The CDR3 region is CASARGRPGNTIYF. DNA of the CDR3: TGTGCCAGCGCGAGGGGGAGACCTGGAAACACCATATATTTT.

This clone has just one count. The rearrangement uses TRBV28 and TRBJ2-2; 14 nucleotides align to TRBD2. J lost 4 bases, V lost 4 bases, and 2 bases had no gene match. The CDR3 length is 16 residues. The V gene's germline CDR1 is MDHEN and CDR2 SYDVKM. CDR3 DNA sequence: TGTGCCAGCAGTTCGACTAGCGGGAGGGGCACCGGGGAGCTGTTTTTT. Translating it yields CASSSTSGRGTGELFF. The complete variable domain, with remaining parts taken from reference TRBV28 and TRBJ2-2, reads DVKVTQSSRYLVKRTGEKVFLECVQDMDHENMFWYRQDPGLGLRLIYFSYDVKMKEKGDIPEGYSVSREKKERFSLILESASTNQTSMYLCASSSTSGRGTGELFFGEGSRLTVL.

This clone was seen just once. The chain recombines TRBV2 with TRBJ1-4, with TRBD1 matching 8 bases. Losses at the gene ends were 5 bases for V and 8 bases for J; bases not matched to a gene: 10. CDR1 is SNHLY and CDR2 is FYNNEI in the germline V gene. The CDR3 runs 15 residues. CDR3 in DNA: TGTGCCAGCAGTAGAGCCCGGACAGGGCGCGAAAAACTGTTTTTT. Translated, it gives CASSRARTGREKLFF.

The gene calls are TRBV11-2 and TRBJ1-2; a possible D gene is TRBD1 (5 bases). The CDR3 loop spans 14 amino acids. Trimming left V 5 bases short and J 4 bases short, with 14 bases between. Germline V gene lookup returns CDR1 SGHAT and CDR2 FQNNGV. The CDR3 DNA reads TGTGCCAGCAGCCCCTCTAGGGGAACCTATGGCTACACCTTC. The encoded protein is CASSPSRGTYGYTF.